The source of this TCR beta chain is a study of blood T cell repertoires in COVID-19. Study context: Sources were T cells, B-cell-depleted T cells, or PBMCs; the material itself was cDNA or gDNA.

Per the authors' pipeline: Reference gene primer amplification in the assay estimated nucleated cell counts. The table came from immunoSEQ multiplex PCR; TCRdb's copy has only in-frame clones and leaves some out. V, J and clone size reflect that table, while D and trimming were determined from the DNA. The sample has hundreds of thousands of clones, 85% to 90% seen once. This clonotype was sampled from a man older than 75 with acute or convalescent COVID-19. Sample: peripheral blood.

The CDR3 is CASSPRGGQSSGNTIYF. In DNA, the CDR3 is TGTGCCAGTAGTCCCCGGGGAGGACAAAGCTCTGGAAACACCATATATTTT. The chain links TRBV19 to TRBJ1-3, with D possibly TRBD1 on 5 matching bases. Trimming cost V 5 bases and J 0 bases, with 17 bases left between them. Germline V gene lookup returns CDR1 LNHDA and CDR2 SQIVND (reference sequence). The CDR3 spans 17 residues. The full variable domain, with the rest looked up from reference TRBV19 and TRBJ1-3, is DGGITQSPKYLFRKEGQNVTLSCEQNLNHDAMYWYRQDPGQGLRLIYYSQIVNDFQKGDIAEGYSVSREKKESFPLTVTSAQKNPTAFYLCASSPRGGQSSGNTIYFGEGSWLTVV.